A selection of T cell receptor beta chains follows, all from one sample in a study of cytomegalovirus exposure and HLA in healthy donors. TCRdb's table, derived via immunoSEQ multiplex PCR, lists solely in-frame clones and lacks some. The profile shows 150,000 to 200,000 clones, about 89% of them singletons. Sequencing was carried out using PBMCs. The receptors originated from a man aged 25-40 years in good health and CMV-seropositive. CDR3s include the opening cysteine and the closing phenylalanine or tryptophan. The order of the fields is CDR3 DNA, CDR3 protein, J gene, V gene, clone size, D gene. The D gene is left open where the match is weak. Clone size appears in some rows only: once, few, many, or a class for an expanded clone.

TGTGCCAGTAGTCCCTCTGGAGGATTCTACGAGCAGTACTTC CASSPSGGFYEQYF TRBJ2-7 TRBV19 NA NA
TGTGCCAGTAGTATACCCTCTCCTATCCTATTCCAAGAGACCCAGTACTTC CASSIPSPILFQETQYF TRBJ2-5 TRBV19 NA NA
TGTGCCAGCAGGCCCAGCAGCGGATCCCAAGAGACCCAGTACTTC CASRPSSGSQETQYF TRBJ2-5 TRBV7-2 NA NA
TGTGCCAGCAGCGTAGATCAGCGGCAAGATGAGCAGTTCTTC CASSVDQRQDEQFF TRBJ2-1 TRBV9 NA NA
TGTGCCAGCAGCCCCGGGGGAGACTCTGGAAACACCATATATTTT CASSPGGDSGNTIYF TRBJ1-3 TRBV7-8 NA NA
TGTGCCAGCCCCTGGCTGGGTCGTACCCGGAACACCGGGGAGCTGTTTTTT CASPWLGRTRNTGELFF TRBJ2-2 TRBV19 NA NA
TGTGCCAGTACCCTCGACAGGGCGGGGGTCAATGAGCAGTTCTTC CASTLDRAGVNEQFF TRBJ2-1 TRBV19 once NA
TGTGCCAGCAGCAAAGAAGCCCGTCTCGCTAGCACAGATACGCAGTATTTT CASSKEARLASTDTQYF TRBJ2-3 TRBV21-1 NA NA
TGCGCCAGCAGCTTTATGACTAGCGGAACAGATACGCAGTATTTT CASSFMTSGTDTQYF TRBJ2-3 TRBV5-1 NA TRBD2
TGTGCCTGGAGCCAGGGCAATCAGCCCCAGCATTTT CAWSQGNQPQHF TRBJ1-5 TRBV30 few NA
TGCGCCAGCAGCCAGGGAAGGGGCACTGAAGCTTTCTTT CASSQGRGTEAFF TRBJ1-1 TRBV4-1 NA NA
TGTGCCAGCAGCTTAGGCCCCTTCGAGGGCGGTGAGACCCAGTACTTC CASSLGPFEGGETQYF TRBJ2-5 TRBV7-2 NA NA
TGCGCCAGCAGCCAATGGGACGGGCAGCCCCAGCATTTT CASSQWDGQPQHF TRBJ1-5 TRBV4-1 NA NA
TGTGCCTGGAGTGTAGGGGTCGGTGGCTACACCTTC CAWSVGVGGYTF TRBJ1-2 TRBV30 NA NA
TGCGCCAGCAGCTGGCCCCGGGACGGAGGTCCCAACGAGCAGTACTTC CASSWPRDGGPNEQYF TRBJ2-7 TRBV5-1 NA NA
TGTGCCAGCAGCTTGGGGTCGGAAGAGACCCAGTACTTC CASSLGSEETQYF TRBJ2-5 TRBV5-6 NA NA
TGTGCCAGCAGCTCGTCTACCTTAACCGGGACAGGGGGACAGCCCCAGCATTTT CASSSSTLTGTGGQPQHF TRBJ1-5 TRBV7-9 NA TRBD1
TGCGCCAGCAGCCCAGGACAGGGGGACTGGTCCCAGCATTTT CASSPGQGDWSQHF TRBJ1-5 TRBV4-1 NA TRBD1
TGTGCCAGCAGCCCTAGCGGTGGGGGGTATCGCGAGCAGTACTTC CASSPSGGGYREQYF TRBJ2-7 TRBV7-2 NA TRBD2
TGTGCCACCAGCAGAGCTACACGAGCGAACACTGAAGCTTTCTTT CATSRATRANTEAFF TRBJ1-1 TRBV15 NA NA
TGTGCCAGCAGCCAGCTTCCATCCGGGAGAGCTGGCTACACCTTC CASSQLPSGRAGYTF TRBJ1-2 TRBV14 once NA
TGTGCCAGCAGTCCCGGGACAGAACATGAAAAACTGTTTTTT CASSPGTEHEKLFF TRBJ1-4 TRBV6-5 NA TRBD1
TGCGCCAGCAGCCAAGCCTTCGATTACGAGCAGTACTTC CASSQAFDYEQYF TRBJ2-7 TRBV4-3 NA NA
TGTGCCAGCAGACCGGGTCAGGTCGGGTATGGCTACACCTTC CASRPGQVGYGYTF TRBJ1-2 TRBV6-1 NA NA
TGCGCCAGCAGCCAAGAGGGTAGCGGGGGCGATACGCAGTATTTT CASSQEGSGGDTQYF TRBJ2-3 TRBV4-3 NA TRBD2
TGTGCCAGCAGTTCCACCACAGATACGCAGTATTTT CASSSTTDTQYF TRBJ2-3 TRBV6-6 NA NA
TGTGCCAACGGGAACACCGGGGAGCTGTTTTTT CANGNTGELFF TRBJ2-2 TRBV2 NA NA
TGTGCCAGCACCAAAACAGGGGGCCCCTCCTACGAGCAGTACTTC CASTKTGGPSYEQYF TRBJ2-7 TRBV28 NA TRBD1
TGTGCCAGCAGCCTCCAACGCCTGACTTTGAACACTGAAGCTTTCTTT CASSLQRLTLNTEAFF TRBJ1-1 TRBV14 NA NA
TGTGCCAGCAGCCCACAGGGTATGGGCTATGGCTACACCTTC CASSPQGMGYGYTF TRBJ1-2 TRBV7-9 NA NA
TGTGCCACCAGCAGAGATAGTACGGGAGGCACGATGAACACTGAAGCTTTCTTT CATSRDSTGGTMNTEAFF TRBJ1-1 TRBV15 NA NA
TGTGCCAGCTCTCTCATTCAACTAGCTCGTACTAGCACAGATACGCAGTATTTT CASSLIQLARTSTDTQYF TRBJ2-3 TRBV18 NA NA
TGCGCCAGCAGCTCCAGGGACAGGGATATCGAGCAGTACTTC CASSSRDRDIEQYF TRBJ2-7 TRBV5-1 NA TRBD1
TGTGCCAGCAGTCAAGGACTAGCGGACTCCTACGAGCAGTACTTC CASSQGLADSYEQYF TRBJ2-7 TRBV7-3 NA TRBD2
TGTGCCAGCAGCTTGCGAGGGACAGTACGGTCAGAGACCCAGTACTTC CASSLRGTVRSETQYF TRBJ2-5 TRBV5-5 once TRBD1
TGTGCCAGTCGGCAGGGGGCCGACTATGGCTACACCTTC CASRQGADYGYTF TRBJ1-2 TRBV7-9 NA TRBD1
TGTGCCAGCAGCTCCGGGACAGTAATGGGCGAGCAGTACTTC CASSSGTVMGEQYF TRBJ2-7 TRBV7-2 NA TRBD1
TGTGCCAGCAGCACCCGGGGCGGGGACTCGGCAGATACGCAGTATTTT CASSTRGGDSADTQYF TRBJ2-3 TRBV7-3 NA NA